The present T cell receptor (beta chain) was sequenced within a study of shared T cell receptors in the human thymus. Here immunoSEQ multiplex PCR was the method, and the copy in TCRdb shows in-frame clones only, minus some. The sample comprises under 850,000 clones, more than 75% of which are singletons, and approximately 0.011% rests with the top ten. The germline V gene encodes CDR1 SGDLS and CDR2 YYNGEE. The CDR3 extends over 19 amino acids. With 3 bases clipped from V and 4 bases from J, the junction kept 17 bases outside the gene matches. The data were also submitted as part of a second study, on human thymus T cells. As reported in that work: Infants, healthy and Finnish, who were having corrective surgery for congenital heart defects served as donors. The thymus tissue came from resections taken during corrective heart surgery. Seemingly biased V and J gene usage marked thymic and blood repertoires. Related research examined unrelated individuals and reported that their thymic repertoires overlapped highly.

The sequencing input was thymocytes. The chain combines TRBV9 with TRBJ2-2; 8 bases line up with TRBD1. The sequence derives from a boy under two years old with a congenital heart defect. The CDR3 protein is CASSADRGGGWASTGELFF. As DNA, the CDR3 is TGTGCCAGCAGCGCCGACAGGGGCGGCGGGTGGGCCAGCACCGGGGAGCTGTTTTTT.